The source of this T cell receptor (beta chain) is a study of cytomegalovirus exposure and HLA in healthy donors. Trimming removed 1 base at V and 7 bases at J, with 13 bases between. Germline V gene sequence: CDR1 SGHAT, CDR2 FQNNGV. This CDR3 is 15 amino acids long. Vbeta (60) and Jbeta (13) primers were used in the PCR. TCRdb's copy holds only in-frame clones and misses some; the assay was immunoSEQ multiplex PCR. The table lists 100,000 to 150,000 clones, less than 80% of them singletons. On this clone itself: Its specificity is not known.

Broader study findings: A missense variant in DCLRE1C was later tied to TCR beta V- and J-gene trimming.

The source of this sequence is a middle-aged man in good health and CMV-seropositive. The chain uses TRBV11-2 and TRBJ2-2, with D unclear. The specimen was PBMCs. CDR3 nucleotides: TGTGCCAGCAGCTTAGGATTAGATGGTGGCGGGGAGCTGTTTTTT. This translates into CASSLGLDGGGELFF.